This T cell receptor beta chain was recorded in a study of neurological immune-mediated disorders. The sorted libraries drew on about a million T cells that were CD4+ or CD8+. This clonotype has a count of ten or more. With 10-nucleotide random UMIs, 5'RACE was used to make the cDNA. TCRdb processed the 5' RACE reads anew with MiXCR; each CDR3 protein has one entry. The data hold approximately 41,000 distinct CDR3 sequences, with about 14% observed a single time. V lost 0 bases, J lost 1 base, and 9 bases lay in between. The CDR3 runs 15 residues. Germline V gives CDR1 WSHSY, CDR2 SAAADI. The receptor's source is an older woman with HTLV-1-associated myelopathy (HAM/TSP). The V call is TRBV10-2, the J call TRBJ1-1; no firm D call. Sequences were obtained from CD4+ T cells from blood. Here the CDR3 DNA reads TGCGCCAGCAGTGAGTCGAGGCAAGGGAACACTGAAGCTTTCTTT. Translation: CASSESRQGNTEAFF.